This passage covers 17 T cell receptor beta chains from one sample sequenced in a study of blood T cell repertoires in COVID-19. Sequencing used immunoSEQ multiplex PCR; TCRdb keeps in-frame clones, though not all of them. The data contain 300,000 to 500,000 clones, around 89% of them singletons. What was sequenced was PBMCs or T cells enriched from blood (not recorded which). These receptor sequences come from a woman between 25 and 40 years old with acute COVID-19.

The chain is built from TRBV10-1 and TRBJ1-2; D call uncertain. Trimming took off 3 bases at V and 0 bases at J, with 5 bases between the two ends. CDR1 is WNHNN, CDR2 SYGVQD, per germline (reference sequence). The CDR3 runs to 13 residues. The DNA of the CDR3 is TGCGCCAGCAGTGATAATCCTAACTATGGCTACACCTTC. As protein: CASSDNPNYGYTF.

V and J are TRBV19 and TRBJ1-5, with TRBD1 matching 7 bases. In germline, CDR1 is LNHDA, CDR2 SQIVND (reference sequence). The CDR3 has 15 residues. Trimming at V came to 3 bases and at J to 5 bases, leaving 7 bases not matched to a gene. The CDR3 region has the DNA TGTGCCAGTAGTATTCATGGCAGGGGGTATCAGCCCCAGCATTTT. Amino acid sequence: CASSIHGRGYQPQHF.

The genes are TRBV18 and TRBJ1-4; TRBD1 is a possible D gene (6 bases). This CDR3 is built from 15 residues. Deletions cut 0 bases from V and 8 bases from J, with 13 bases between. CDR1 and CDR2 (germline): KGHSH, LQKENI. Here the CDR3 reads CASSPPGGRYEKLFF. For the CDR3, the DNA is TGTGCCAGCTCACCACCTGGGGGCAGATACGAAAAACTGTTTTTT.

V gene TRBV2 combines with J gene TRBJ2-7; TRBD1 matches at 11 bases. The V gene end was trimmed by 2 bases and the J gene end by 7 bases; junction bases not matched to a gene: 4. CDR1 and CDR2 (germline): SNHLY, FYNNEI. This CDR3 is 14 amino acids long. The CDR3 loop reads CASSERTGGVEQYF. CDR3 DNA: TGTGCCAGCAGTGAAAGGACAGGGGGCGTAGAGCAGTACTTC.

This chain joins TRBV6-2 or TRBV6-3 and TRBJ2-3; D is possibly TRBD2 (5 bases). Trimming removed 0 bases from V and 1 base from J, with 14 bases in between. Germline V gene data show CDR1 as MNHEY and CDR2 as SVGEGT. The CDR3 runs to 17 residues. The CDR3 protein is CASSYSPGEKGTDTQYF. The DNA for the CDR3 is TGTGCCAGCAGTTACTCGCCCGGGGAGAAAGGCACAGATACGCAGTATTTT.

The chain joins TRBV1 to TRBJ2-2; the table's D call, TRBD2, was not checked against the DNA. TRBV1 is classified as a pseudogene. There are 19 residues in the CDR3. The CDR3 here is CTSIWAPDRGSPLVGELFF. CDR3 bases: TGCACCAGCATATGGGCCCCGGATCGCGGGTCCCCGTTGGTTGGGGAGCTGTTTTTT.

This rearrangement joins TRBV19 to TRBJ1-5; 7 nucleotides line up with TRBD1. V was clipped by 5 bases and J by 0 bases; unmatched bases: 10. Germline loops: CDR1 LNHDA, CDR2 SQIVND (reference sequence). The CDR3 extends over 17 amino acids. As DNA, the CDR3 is TGTGCCAGTAGTGCGACAGGGCCCTCCTATAGCAATCAGCCCCAGCATTTT. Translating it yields CASSATGPSYSNQPQHF. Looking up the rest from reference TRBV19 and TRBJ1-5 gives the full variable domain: DGGITQSPKYLFRKEGQNVTLSCEQNLNHDAMYWYRQDPGQGLRLIYYSQIVNDFQKGDIAEGYSVSREKKESFPLTVTSAQKNPTAFYLCASSATGPSYSNQPQHFGDGTRLSIL.

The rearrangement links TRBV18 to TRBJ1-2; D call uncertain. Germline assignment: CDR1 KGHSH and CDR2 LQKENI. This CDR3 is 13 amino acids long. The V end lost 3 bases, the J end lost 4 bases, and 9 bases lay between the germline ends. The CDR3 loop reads CASSPKSLYGYTF. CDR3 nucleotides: TGTGCCAGCTCACCGAAGAGCCTCTATGGCTACACCTTC.

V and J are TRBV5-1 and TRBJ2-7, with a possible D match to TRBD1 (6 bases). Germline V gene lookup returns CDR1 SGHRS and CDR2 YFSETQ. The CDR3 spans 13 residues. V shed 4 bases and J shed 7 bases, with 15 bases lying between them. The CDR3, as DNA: TGCGCCAGCAGCAGTCAGACAGGCTGGGAGCAGTACTTC. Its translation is CASSSQTGWEQYF.

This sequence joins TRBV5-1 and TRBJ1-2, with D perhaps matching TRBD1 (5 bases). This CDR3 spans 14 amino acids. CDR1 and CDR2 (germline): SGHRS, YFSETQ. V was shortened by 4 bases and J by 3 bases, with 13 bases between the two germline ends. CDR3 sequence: CASSELRGYYGYTF. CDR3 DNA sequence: TGCGCCAGCAGCGAACTCCGGGGGTACTATGGCTACACCTTC.

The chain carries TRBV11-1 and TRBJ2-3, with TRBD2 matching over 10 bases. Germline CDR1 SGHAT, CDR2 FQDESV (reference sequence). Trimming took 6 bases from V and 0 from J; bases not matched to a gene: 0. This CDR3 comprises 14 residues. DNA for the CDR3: TGTGCCAGCAGTAGCGGGGGGAGCACAGATACGCAGTATTTT. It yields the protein CASSSGGSTDTQYF.

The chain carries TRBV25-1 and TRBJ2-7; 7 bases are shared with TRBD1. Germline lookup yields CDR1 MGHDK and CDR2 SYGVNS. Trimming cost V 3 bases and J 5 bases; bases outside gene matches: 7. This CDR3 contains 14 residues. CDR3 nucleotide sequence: TGTGCCAGCAGTGAGGCAGGGGGTCTTAACGAGCAGTACTTC. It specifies CASSEAGGLNEQYF.

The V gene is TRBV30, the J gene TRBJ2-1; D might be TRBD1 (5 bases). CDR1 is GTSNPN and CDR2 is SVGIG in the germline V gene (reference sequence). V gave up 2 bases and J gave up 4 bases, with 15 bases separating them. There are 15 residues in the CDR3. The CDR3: CAWSKGPPQYNEQFF. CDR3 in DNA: TGTGCCTGGAGTAAGGGGCCGCCCCAGTACAATGAGCAGTTCTTC.

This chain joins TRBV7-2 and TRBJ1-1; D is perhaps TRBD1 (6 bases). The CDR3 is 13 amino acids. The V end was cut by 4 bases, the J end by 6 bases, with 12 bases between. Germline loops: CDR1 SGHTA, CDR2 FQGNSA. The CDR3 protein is CASSWGGHPEAFF. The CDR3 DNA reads TGTGCCAGCAGCTGGGGGGGGCACCCTGAAGCTTTCTTT.

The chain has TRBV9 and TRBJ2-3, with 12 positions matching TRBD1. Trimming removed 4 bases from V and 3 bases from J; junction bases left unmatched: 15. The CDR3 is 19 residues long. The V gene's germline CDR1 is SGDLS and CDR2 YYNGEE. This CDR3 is CASSSPGQGATWGTDTQYF. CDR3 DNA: TGTGCCAGCAGCTCCCCGGGACAGGGGGCGACCTGGGGAACAGATACGCAGTATTTT.

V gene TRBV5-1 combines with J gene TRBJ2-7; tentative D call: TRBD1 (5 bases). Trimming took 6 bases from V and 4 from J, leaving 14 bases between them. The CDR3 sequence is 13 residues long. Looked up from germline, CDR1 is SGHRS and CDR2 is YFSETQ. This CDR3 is CASTPQGNYEQYF. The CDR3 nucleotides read TGCGCCAGCACCCCCCAGGGAAATTACGAGCAGTACTTC. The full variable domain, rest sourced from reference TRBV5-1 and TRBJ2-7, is KAGVTQTPRYLIKTRGQQVTLSCSPISGHRSVSWYQQTPGQGLQFLFEYFSETQRNKGNFPGRFSGRQFSNSRSEMNVSTLELGDSALYLCASTPQGNYEQYFGPGTRLTVT.

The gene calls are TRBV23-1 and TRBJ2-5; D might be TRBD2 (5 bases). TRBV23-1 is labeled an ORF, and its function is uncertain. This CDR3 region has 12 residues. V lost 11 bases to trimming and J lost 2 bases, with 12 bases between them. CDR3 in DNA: TGCGCCCGAGGGAACGGTCAAGAGACCCAGTACTTC. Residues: CARGNGQETQYF.